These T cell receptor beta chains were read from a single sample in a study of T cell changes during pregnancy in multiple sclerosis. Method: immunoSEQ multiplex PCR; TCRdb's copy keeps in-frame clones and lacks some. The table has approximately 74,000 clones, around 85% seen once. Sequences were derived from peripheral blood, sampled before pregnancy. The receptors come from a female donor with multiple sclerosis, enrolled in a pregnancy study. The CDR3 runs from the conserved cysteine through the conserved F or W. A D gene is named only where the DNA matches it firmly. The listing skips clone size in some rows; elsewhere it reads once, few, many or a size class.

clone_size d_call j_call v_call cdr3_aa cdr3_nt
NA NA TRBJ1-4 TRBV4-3 CASSPGGGANEKLFF TGCGCCAGCAGCCCCGGGGGTGGGGCTAATGAAAAACTGTTTTTT
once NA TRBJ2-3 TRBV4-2 CASSQDSSVRSTDTQYF TGTGCCAGCAGCCAAGATAGTAGCGTTAGAAGCACAGATACGCAGTATTTT
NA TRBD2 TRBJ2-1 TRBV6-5 CASSPAGAREQFF TGTGCCAGCAGCCCAGCGGGAGCAAGGGAGCAGTTCTTC
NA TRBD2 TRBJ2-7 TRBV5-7 CAFLRPKREVAEQYF TGTGCCTTTTTACGCCCCAAGCGGGAGGTGGCCGAGCAGTACTTC
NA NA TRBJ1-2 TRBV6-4 CASSDWESGGLNYGYTF TGTGCCAGCAGTGACTGGGAGTCGGGGGGCTTGAACTATGGCTACACCTTC
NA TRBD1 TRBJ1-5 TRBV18 CASSPPGQGVNSNQPQHF TGTGCCAGCTCACCACCAGGACAGGGGGTAAATAGCAATCAGCCCCAGCATTTT
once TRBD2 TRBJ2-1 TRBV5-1 CASSPRLAGVNNEQFF TGCGCCAGCAGCCCGCGACTAGCGGGAGTGAACAATGAGCAGTTCTTC
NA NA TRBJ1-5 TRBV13 CASSLALFKVSSANQPQHF TGTGCCAGCAGCTTAGCGCTCTTCAAAGTAAGTAGTGCCAATCAGCCCCAGCATTTT
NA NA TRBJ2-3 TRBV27 CASSWALRRTDTQYF TGTGCCAGCAGTTGGGCCTTAAGGCGCACAGATACGCAGTATTTT
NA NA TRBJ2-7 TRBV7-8 CASSSLDLHEQYF TGTGCCAGCAGCTCCTTGGACTTGCACGAGCAGTACTTC
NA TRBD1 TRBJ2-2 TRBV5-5 CASSLGQGTRTGELFF TGTGCCAGCAGCTTAGGACAGGGGACGCGGACCGGGGAGCTGTTTTTT
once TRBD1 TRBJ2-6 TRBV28 CASQGVADRFSGANVLTF TGTGCCAGCCAGGGGGTGGCAGACCGATTCTCTGGGGCCAACGTCCTGACTTTC
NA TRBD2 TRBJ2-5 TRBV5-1 CASRGLAGGQETQYF TGCGCCAGCCGGGGACTAGCGGGAGGACAAGAGACCCAGTACTTC
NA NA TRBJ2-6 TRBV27 CASAQAAGANVLTF TGTGCCAGCGCCCAGGCAGCTGGGGCCAACGTCCTGACTTTC
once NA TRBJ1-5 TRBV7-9 CASSPTFSNQPQHF TGTGCCAGCAGCCCGACATTTAGCAATCAGCCCCAGCATTTT
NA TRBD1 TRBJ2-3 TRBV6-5 CAIGQGDRGTQYF TGTGCCATCGGACAGGGGGATCGGGGTACGCAGTATTTT
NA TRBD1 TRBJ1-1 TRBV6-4 CASSDKGDRVNTEAFF TGTGCCAGCAGTGACAAGGGGGACAGGGTGAACACTGAAGCTTTCTTT
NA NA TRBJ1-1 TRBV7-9 CASRLGSQGAMNTEAFF TGTGCCAGCAGACTCGGCTCTCAGGGCGCCATGAACACTGAAGCTTTCTTT
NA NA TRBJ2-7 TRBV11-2 CASSLRHQTSAPYEQYF TGTGCCAGCAGCTTGCGGCACCAGACTAGTGCACCCTACGAGCAGTACTTC
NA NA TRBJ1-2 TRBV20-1 CSAWTDGYTF TGCAGTGCCTGGACAGATGGCTACACCTTC
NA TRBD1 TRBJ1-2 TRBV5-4 CASSLGLQGDSGYTF TGTGCCAGCAGCTTGGGACTACAGGGGGATTCTGGCTACACCTTC
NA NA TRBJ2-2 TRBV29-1 CSVRRGSANTGELFF TGCAGCGTCCGGCGAGGGTCGGCGAACACCGGGGAGCTGTTTTTT
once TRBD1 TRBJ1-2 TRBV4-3 CASSKLTGADGYTF TGCGCCAGCAGCAAATTGACAGGGGCGGATGGCTACACCTTC
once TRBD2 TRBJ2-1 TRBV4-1 CASSQEDVGGGPYNEQFF TGCGCCAGCAGCCAAGAAGACGTCGGGGGGGGTCCTTACAATGAGCAGTTCTTC
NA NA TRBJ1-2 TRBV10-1 CASSENPFGGYGYTF TGCGCCAGCAGTGAAAATCCGTTCGGGGGCTATGGCTACACCTTC
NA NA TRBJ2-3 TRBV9 CASSTSPFPTVAQYF TGTGCCAGCAGCACCAGCCCCTTCCCCACAGTGGCGCAGTATTTT
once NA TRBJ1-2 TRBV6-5 CASSYPLGGGYTF TGTGCCAGCAGTTACCCCCTCGGGGGTGGCTACACCTTC
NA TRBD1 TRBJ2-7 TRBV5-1 CASSLPDRDEQYF TGCGCCAGCAGCTTACCCGACAGGGACGAGCAGTACTTC